This TCR beta chain was identified during a study of T-cell memory formation after mild COVID-19. Across the whole study: TCR clusters were largely donor specific.

V trimming: 4 bases; J trimming: 1 base; junction bases outside the gene matches: 6. The CDR3 sequence is 15 residues long. In germline, CDR1 is SGDLS, CDR2 YYNGEE. Points from the study as a whole: The main location of contracting CD4+ clones was CM and EM, and that of contracting CD8+ clones was EMRA.

The authors produced TCR alpha and TCR beta cDNA libraries with sample barcodes and UMIs by 5'RACE using constant-segment primers. Each CDR3 protein is one row after TCRdb ran MiXCR on the 5' RACE reads. The repertoire holds 350,000 to 400,000 distinct CDR3 sequences, with approximately 21% as singletons. This clonotype was recorded a few times. Its antigen is not identified. This chain joins TRBV9 and TRBJ2-3, with 7 bases that match TRBD1. This clonotype originated in an adult woman who had mild COVID-19 (a few samples of this study predate the infection). Cell type and time point are not known. What was sequenced was PBMCs or a T cell subset sorted from them (not recorded which). In nucleotides, the CDR3 is TGTGCCAGCAGCCCCAGACAGGGCCGCACAGATACGCAGTATTTT. It encodes CASSPRQGRTDTQYF.